A selection of T cell receptor beta chains follows, all from one sample in a study of OX40 agonist ivuxolimab in advanced cancers. TCRdb's copy holds only in-frame clones and misses some; the assay was immunoSEQ multiplex PCR. The data contain roughly 92,000 clones, under 95% of them singletons. This sample comprised CD4+ or CD8+ T cells sorted from blood, obtained in a trial of the OX40 agonist ivuxolimab. The source of these receptors is an adult with an advanced solid tumor such as melanoma, head and neck, liver or kidney cancer. The CDR3 runs from the conserved cysteine through the conserved F or W. The D gene is left open where the match is weak. Size tells how often a clone was seen (once, few, many) or the class of an expanded clone, and some rows leave it out.

>-|TRBJ2-5|TRBV7-7|TRBD2
CASSLGGTIGGETQYF
TGTGCTAGCAGCTTAGGCGGGACTATTGGTGGCGAGACCCAGTACTTC
>-|TRBJ1-2|TRBV7-9|-
CASTSAGWNYYGYTF
TGTGCCAGCACAAGTGCAGGGTGGAATTACTATGGCTACACCTTC
>-|TRBJ2-1|TRBV10-3|-
CAIGPAGLSYNEQFF
TGTGCCATCGGTCCAGCGGGCCTCTCCTACAATGAGCAGTTCTTC
>-|TRBJ1-2|TRBV4-2|TRBD1
CASSLSGTVDANTF
TGTGCCAGCAGCCTAAGCGGGACAGTAGATGCGAACACCTTC
>-|TRBJ2-5|TRBV6-6|-
CASSPAGETQYF
TGTGCCAGCAGTCCCGCGGGAGAGACCCAGTACTTC
>once|TRBJ2-1|TRBV16|-
CASSQMARNNEQFF
TGTGCCAGCAGCCAAATGGCCCGAAACAATGAGCAGTTCTTC
>-|TRBJ2-7|TRBV6-6|-
CASSYLAYEQYF
TGTGCCAGCAGTTACCTAGCTTACGAGCAGTACTTC
>-|TRBJ1-5|TRBV9|TRBD1
CASSVRTDRVGNQPQHF
TGTGCCAGCAGCGTCCGAACGGACAGGGTGGGTAATCAGCCCCAGCATTTT
>-|TRBJ2-3|TRBV13|TRBD1
CASSLRTGGPDTQYF
TGTGCCAGCAGCTTAAGGACAGGGGGCCCAGATACGCAGTATTTT
>-|TRBJ2-7|TRBV18|TRBD1
CASSPGTGNSYEQYF
TGTGCCAGCTCACCGGGGACAGGGAACTCCTACGAGCAGTACTTC
>-|TRBJ2-2|TRBV18|-
CASSPGTNLRTGELFF
TGTGCCAGCTCACCCGGGACCAACCTGAGGACCGGGGAGCTGTTTTTT
>once|TRBJ1-1|TRBV5-1|-
CASSFGVTPNTEAFF
TGCGCCAGCAGCTTCGGCGTTACCCCTAACACTGAAGCTTTCTTT
>-|TRBJ1-1|TRBV30|TRBD1
CAWSVRSGGYTEAFF
TGTGCCTGGAGTGTACGATCAGGGGGCTACACTGAAGCTTTCTTT
>-|TRBJ2-7|TRBV4-3|-
CASSQSQGTNYEQYF
TGCGCCAGCAGCCAAAGTCAGGGGACAAATTACGAGCAGTACTTC
>-|TRBJ2-6|TRBV7-2|-
CASSRTRGANVLTF
TGTGCCAGCAGCAGGACTCGTGGGGCCAACGTCCTGACTTTC
>-|TRBJ1-4|TRBV5-1|-
CASSLEGTTNEKLFF
TGCGCCAGCAGCTTGGAAGGGACAACTAATGAAAAACTGTTTTTT
>-|TRBJ1-1|TRBV7-9|-
CASSLEAGGTEAFF
TGTGCCAGCAGCTTAGAAGCGGGGGGCACTGAAGCTTTCTTT
>-|TRBJ2-7|TRBV5-1|-
CASSPEVATLLEQYF
TGCGCCAGCAGCCCCGAGGTAGCCACCCTCCTCGAGCAGTACTTC
>-|TRBJ2-1|TRBV15|TRBD2
CATSRGLAGSEQFF
TGTGCCACCAGCAGAGGGCTAGCGGGAAGTGAGCAGTTCTTC
>once|TRBJ1-5|TRBV15|-
CATSRELRSNQPQHF
TGTGCCACCAGCAGAGAGCTACGTAGCAATCAGCCCCAGCATTTT
>once|TRBJ1-1|TRBV11-3|TRBD1
CASSSIGQGNTEAFF
TGTGCCAGCAGCTCTATCGGACAGGGGAACACTGAAGCTTTCTTT
>-|TRBJ2-2|TRBV29-1|-
CSVEDRAGELFF
TGCAGCGTTGAAGACCGGGCCGGGGAGCTGTTTTTT
>-|TRBJ2-1|TRBV7-8|-
CASSLVGGIVSNEQFF
TGTGCCAGCAGCTTAGTTGGCGGGATAGTGTCAAATGAGCAGTTCTTC
>once|TRBJ2-5|TRBV5-1|-
CASSSAGSSVETQYF
TGCGCCAGCAGCTCGGCGGGGAGCTCGGTCGAGACCCAGTACTTC
>-|TRBJ1-5|TRBV29-1|-
CSVVGGPDQPQHF
TGCAGCGTCGTAGGGGGGCCAGATCAGCCCCAGCATTTT